Below are 11 T cell receptor beta chains sequenced from a single sample in a study of cytomegalovirus exposure and HLA in healthy donors. The PCR had 60 Vbeta and 13 Jbeta primers. TCRdb's table, derived via immunoSEQ multiplex PCR, lists solely in-frame clones and lacks some. This sample has 72,000 or so clones, with 78% found just once. Material: PBMCs. These receptors came from a young man in good health and CMV-seropositive.

J is TRBJ1-1 and V is TRBV6-1; a possible D gene is TRBD1 (6 bases). This CDR3 has 16 amino acids. V lost 4 bases and J lost 0, with 15 bases in between. Germline V gene sequence: CDR1 MNHNS, CDR2 SASEGT. CDR3 in DNA: TGTGCCAGCAGTGGACTCTTTAAGGGGGTGAACACTGAAGCTTTCTTT. It specifies CASSGLFKGVNTEAFF.

This sequence joins TRBV9 and TRBJ2-7; the D gene is possibly TRBD2 (6 bases). The V and J ends lost 0 bases and 8 bases respectively, with 15 bases between them. The length of the CDR3 is 14 residues. Germline CDR1 SGDLS, CDR2 YYNGEE. The CDR3 loop reads CASSVATGGRQQYF. The CDR3 coding sequence is TGTGCCAGCAGCGTAGCTACTGGAGGGAGGCAGCAGTACTTC.

The sample holds a few counts of this clone. The chain links TRBV6-6 to TRBJ1-6, with TRBD1 identical over 9 bases. With 7 bases clipped from V and 9 bases from J, the junction kept 4 bases outside the gene matches. The CDR3 is 13 amino acids. Germline V CDR1 and CDR2: MNHNY, SVGAGI (reference sequence). CDR3 coding DNA: TGTGCCAGCATGCAGGGACAGGGTTCACCCCTCCACTTT. This gives the protein CASMQGQGSPLHF.

The sample holds one count of this clone. The DNA of the CDR3 is TGTGCCTGGAGTGTAACTTCCAATGAGCAGTTCTTC. Its protein product is CAWSVTSNEQFF. J is TRBJ2-1 and V is TRBV30, with no clear D. The CDR3 consists of 12 residues. Trimming took 0 bases from V and 6 from J, leaving 6 bases between them. In germline, CDR1 is GTSNPN, CDR2 SVGIG (reference sequence).

The rearrangement links TRBV30 to TRBJ1-5; no reliable D call. Germline CDR1 GTSNPN, CDR2 SVGIG (reference sequence). Trimming took off 0 bases at V and 6 bases at J, with 12 bases between the two ends. The CDR3 spans 14 residues. CDR3 nucleotide sequence: TGTGCCTGGAGTGTACGGGGAGGGAGTCAGCCCCAGCATTTT. Translation: CAWSVRGGSQPQHF.

This chain uses TRBV7-3 with TRBJ1-1; the match to TRBD1 covers 7 bases. The CDR3 contains 14 residues. V shed 4 bases, J shed 4 bases, and the junction held 6 bases outside the gene matches. CDR1 and CDR2 (germline): SGHTA, FQGTGA. The CDR3 coding sequence is TGTGCCAGCAGCTCAGGGACAGCGGGCACTGAAGCTTTCTTT. It specifies CASSSGTAGTEAFF.

The rearrangement joins TRBV5-4 to TRBJ2-7, with 8 bases identical to TRBD1. The V and J ends lost 4 bases and 4 bases, in that order; junction bases with no gene match: 4. The germline CDR1 and CDR2 sequences are SGHNT and YYREEE (reference sequence). The CDR3 runs 13 residues. The CDR3 sequence: CASSQQGVYEQYF. The CDR3 bases are TGTGCCAGCAGCCAACAGGGGGTATACGAGCAGTACTTC.

In this sample, this clone turned up a few times. The V and J genes are TRBV30 and TRBJ1-2; weak D call: TRBD1 (5 bases). The CDR3 is 10 amino acids. V dropped 8 bases and J dropped 8 bases, with 12 bases sitting between them. Per the germline V gene, CDR1 is GTSNPN and CDR2 is SVGIG (reference sequence). This CDR3 is CALRRGGYTF. DNA of the CDR3: TGTGCCCTCCGGAGGGGAGGCTACACCTTC.

This chain connects TRBV28 to TRBJ2-5; 9 nucleotides line up with TRBD2. CDR1 and CDR2 (germline): MDHEN, SYDVKM. The CDR3 extends over 17 amino acids. V was clipped by 6 bases and J by 7 bases; unmatched bases: 18. The CDR3, as DNA: TGTGCCAGCAGGCAGTCAGCGGGGGGTCCTCGTTTAGTGACCCAGTACTTC. This codes for CASRQSAGGPRLVTQYF.

This clone was seen more than once but under ten times. The CDR3 is CASSELQGASQETQYF. The DNA of the CDR3 is TGCGCCAGCAGTGAGCTCCAGGGGGCTAGTCAAGAGACCCAGTACTTC. This sequence joins TRBV10-1 and TRBJ2-5; TRBD1 matches at 8 bases. The CDR3 length is 16 residues. Germline V lookup: CDR1 WNHNN, CDR2 SYGVQD (reference sequence). Trimming took 2 bases from V and 2 from J; bases not matched to a gene: 7.

This clone was seen more than once but under ten times. The CDR3 coding sequence is TGCGCCAGCAGTGATGGACAGACCTACGAGCAGTACTTC. Protein: CASSDGQTYEQYF. The rearrangement joins TRBV10-1 to TRBJ2-7; a weak D match, TRBD1 (6 bases). The CDR3 is 13 amino acids. V lost 3 bases, J lost 2 bases, and 8 bases lay in between. The germline CDR1 and CDR2 sequences are WNHNN and SYGVQD (reference sequence).